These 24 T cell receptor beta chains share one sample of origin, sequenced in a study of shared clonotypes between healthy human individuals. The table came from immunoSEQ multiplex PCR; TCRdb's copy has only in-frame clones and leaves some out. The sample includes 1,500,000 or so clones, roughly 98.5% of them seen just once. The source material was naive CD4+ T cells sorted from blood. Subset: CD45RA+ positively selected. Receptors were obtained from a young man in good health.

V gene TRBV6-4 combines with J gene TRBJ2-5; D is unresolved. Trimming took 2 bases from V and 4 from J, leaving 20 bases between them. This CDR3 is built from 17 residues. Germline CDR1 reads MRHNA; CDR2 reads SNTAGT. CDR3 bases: TGTGCCAGCAGTGACCCCGAGCTGAGGAGCCGAGGAGAGACCCAGTACTTC. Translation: CASSDPELRSRGETQYF.

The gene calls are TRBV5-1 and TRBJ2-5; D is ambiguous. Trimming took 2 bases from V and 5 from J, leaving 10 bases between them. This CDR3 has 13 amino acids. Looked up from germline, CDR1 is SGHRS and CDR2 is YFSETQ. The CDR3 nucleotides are TGCGCCAGCAGCTTTTGGGTCGAGGAGACCCAGTACTTC. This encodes CASSFWVEETQYF. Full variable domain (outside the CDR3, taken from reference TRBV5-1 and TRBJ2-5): KAGVTQTPRYLIKTRGQQVTLSCSPISGHRSVSWYQQTPGQGLQFLFEYFSETQRNKGNFPGRFSGRQFSNSRSEMNVSTLELGDSALYLCASSFWVEETQYFGPGTRLLVL.

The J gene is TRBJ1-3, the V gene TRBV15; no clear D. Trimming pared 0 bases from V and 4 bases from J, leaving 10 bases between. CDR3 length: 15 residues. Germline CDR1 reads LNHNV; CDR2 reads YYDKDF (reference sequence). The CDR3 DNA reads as TGTGCCACCAGCAGAGATATCGCAACGGGAAACACCATATATTTT. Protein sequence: CATSRDIATGNTIYF.

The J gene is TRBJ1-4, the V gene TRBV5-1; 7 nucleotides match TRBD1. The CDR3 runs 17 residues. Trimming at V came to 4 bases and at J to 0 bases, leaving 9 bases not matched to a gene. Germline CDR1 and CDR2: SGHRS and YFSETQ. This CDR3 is CASSVGTAHATNEKLFF. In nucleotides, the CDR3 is TGCGCCAGCAGCGTCGGGACAGCCCATGCAACTAATGAAAAACTGTTTTTT.

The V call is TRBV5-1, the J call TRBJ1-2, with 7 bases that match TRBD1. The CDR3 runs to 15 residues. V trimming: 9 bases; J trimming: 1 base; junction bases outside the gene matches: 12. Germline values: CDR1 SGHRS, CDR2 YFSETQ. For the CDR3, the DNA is TGCGCCACCTCTATAGGGGGGACAGATAACTATGGCTACACCTTC. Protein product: CATSIGGTDNYGYTF.

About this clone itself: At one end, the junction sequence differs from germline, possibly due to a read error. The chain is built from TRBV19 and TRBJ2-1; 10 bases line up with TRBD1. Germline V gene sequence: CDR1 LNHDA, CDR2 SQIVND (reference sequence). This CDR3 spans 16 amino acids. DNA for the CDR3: TGTGCCAGTAGTACACTTCGGACAGGGGGAGACAATAAGCAGTTCTTC. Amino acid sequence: CASSTLRTGGDNKQFF. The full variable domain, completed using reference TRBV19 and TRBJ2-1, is DGGITQSPKYLFRKEGQNVTLSCEQNLNHDAMYWYRQDPGQGLRLIYYSQIVNDFQKGDIAEGYSVSREKKESFPLTVTSAQKNPTAFYLCASSTLRTGGDNKQFFGPGTRLTVL.

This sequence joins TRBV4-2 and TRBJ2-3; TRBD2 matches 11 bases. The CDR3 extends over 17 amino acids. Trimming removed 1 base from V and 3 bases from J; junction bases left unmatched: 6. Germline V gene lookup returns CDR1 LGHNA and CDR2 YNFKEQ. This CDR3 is CASSQVFLAGGTDTQYF. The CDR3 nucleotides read TGTGCCAGCAGCCAAGTTTTCCTAGCGGGAGGTACAGATACGCAGTATTTT.

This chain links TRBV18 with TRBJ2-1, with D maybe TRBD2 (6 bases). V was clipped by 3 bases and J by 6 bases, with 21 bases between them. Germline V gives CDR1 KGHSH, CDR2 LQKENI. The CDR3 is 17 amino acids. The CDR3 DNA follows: TGTGCCAGCTCACCCCGGCCCGGGCGGGAACTAACCAATGAGCAGTTCTTC. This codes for CASSPRPGRELTNEQFF.

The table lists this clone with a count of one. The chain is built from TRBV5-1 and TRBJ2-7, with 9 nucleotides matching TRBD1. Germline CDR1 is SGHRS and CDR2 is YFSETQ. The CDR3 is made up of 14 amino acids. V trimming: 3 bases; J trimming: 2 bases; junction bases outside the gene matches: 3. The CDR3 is CASSWTGDAYEQYF. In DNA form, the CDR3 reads TGCGCCAGCAGCTGGACAGGGGATGCCTACGAGCAGTACTTC.

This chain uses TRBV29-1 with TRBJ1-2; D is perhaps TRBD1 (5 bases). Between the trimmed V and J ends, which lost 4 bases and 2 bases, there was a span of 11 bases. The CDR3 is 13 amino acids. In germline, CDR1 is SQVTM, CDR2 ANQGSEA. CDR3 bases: TGCAGCGTTGGGGGACGGCAAAACTATGGCTACACCTTC. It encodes CSVGGRQNYGYTF.

The CDR3: CASSYDSLTGELFF. The CDR3 region has the DNA TGTGCCAGCAGTTACGACAGCCTAACCGGGGAGCTGTTTTTT. The chain has TRBV6-6 and TRBJ2-2; D possibly corresponds to TRBD1 (5 bases). This CDR3 comprises 14 residues. Trimming removed 2 bases at V and 5 bases at J, with 9 bases between. Germline CDR1 is MNHNY and CDR2 is SVGAGI (reference sequence).

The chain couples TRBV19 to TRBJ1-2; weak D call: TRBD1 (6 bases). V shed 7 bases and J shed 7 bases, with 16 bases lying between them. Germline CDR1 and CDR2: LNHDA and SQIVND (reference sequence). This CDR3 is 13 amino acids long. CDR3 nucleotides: TGTGCCAGTAATCTACAGGGATTTGCTGGCTACACCTTC. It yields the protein CASNLQGFAGYTF.

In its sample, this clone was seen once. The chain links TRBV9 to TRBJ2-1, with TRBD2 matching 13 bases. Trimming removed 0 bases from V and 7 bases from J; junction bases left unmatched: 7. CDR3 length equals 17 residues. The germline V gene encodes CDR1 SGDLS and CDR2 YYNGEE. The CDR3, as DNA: TGTGCCAGCAGCGTAGCGAACCCGGGACTAGCGGGGAATGAGCAGTTCTTC. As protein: CASSVANPGLAGNEQFF.

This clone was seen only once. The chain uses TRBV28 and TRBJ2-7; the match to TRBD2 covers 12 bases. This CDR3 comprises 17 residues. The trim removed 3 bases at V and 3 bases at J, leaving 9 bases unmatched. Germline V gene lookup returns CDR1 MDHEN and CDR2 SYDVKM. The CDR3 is CASSFLTSGSGVYEQYF. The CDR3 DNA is TGTGCCAGCAGTTTTTTGACTAGCGGGAGTGGGGTCTACGAGCAGTACTTC.

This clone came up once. The CDR3 DNA follows: TGTGCCAGCAGCGGTATCGGGCTGGCGGGAGTCTCTGAGCAGTTCTTC. This codes for CASSGIGLAGVSEQFF. The gene calls are TRBV25-1 and TRBJ2-1; 7 bases agree with TRBD2. Germline V gene data show CDR1 as MGHDK and CDR2 as SYGVNS. Trimming took 6 bases from V and 9 from J; bases not matched to a gene: 17. The CDR3 is 16 residues long.

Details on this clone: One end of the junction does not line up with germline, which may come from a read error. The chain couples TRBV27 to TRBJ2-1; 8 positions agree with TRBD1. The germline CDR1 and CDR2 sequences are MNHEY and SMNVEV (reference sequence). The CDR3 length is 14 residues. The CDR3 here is CASSLLGPGQGLIF. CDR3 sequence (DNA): TGTGCCAGCAGTCTCTTGGGCCCTGGACAGGGACTGATCTTC.

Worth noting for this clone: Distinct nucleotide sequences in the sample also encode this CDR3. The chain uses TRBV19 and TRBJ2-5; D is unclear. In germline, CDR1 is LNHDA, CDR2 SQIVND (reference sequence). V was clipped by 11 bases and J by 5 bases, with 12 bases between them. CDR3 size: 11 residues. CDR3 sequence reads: CASSPGETQYF. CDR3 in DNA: TGTGCCTCCTCACCTGGGGAGACCCAGTACTTC. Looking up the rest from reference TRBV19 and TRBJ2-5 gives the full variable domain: DGGITQSPKYLFRKEGQNVTLSCEQNLNHDAMYWYRQDPGQGLRLIYYSQIVNDFQKGDIAEGYSVSREKKESFPLTVTSAQKNPTAFYLCASSPGETQYFGPGTRLLVL.

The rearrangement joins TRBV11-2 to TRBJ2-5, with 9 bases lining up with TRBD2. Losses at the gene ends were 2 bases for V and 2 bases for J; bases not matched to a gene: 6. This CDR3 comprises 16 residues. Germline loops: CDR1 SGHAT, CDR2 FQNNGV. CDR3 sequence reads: CASSLRAGGRQETQYF. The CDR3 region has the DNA TGTGCCAGCAGCTTACGGGCGGGAGGGCGGCAAGAGACCCAGTACTTC.

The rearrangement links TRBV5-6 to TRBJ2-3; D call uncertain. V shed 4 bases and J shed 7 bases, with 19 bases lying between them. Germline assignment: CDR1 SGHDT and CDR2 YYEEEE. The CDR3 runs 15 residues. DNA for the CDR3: TGTGCCAGCAGCCCCCCGGTGCGCCGCTCGAATACGCAGTATTTT. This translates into CASSPPVRRSNTQYF.

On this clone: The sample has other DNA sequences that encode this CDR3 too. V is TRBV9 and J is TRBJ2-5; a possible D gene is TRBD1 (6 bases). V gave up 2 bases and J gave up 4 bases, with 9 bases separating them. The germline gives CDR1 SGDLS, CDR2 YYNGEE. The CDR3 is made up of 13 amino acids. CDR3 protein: CASSVSRGETQYF. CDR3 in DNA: TGTGCCAGCAGCGTGAGCAGGGGAGAGACCCAGTACTTC.

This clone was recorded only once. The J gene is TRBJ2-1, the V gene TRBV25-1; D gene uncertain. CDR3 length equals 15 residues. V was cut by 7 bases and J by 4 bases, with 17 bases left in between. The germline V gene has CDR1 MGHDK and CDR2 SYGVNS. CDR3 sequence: CASTDPRALYNEQFF. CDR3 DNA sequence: TGTGCCAGCACCGACCCTAGGGCGTTATACAATGAGCAGTTCTTC.

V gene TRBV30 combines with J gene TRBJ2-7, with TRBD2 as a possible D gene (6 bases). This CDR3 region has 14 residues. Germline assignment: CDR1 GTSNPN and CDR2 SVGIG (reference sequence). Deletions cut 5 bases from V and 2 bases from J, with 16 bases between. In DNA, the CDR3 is TGTGCCTGGTCCTCTTGGGGACTTACCTACGAGCAGTACTTC. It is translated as CAWSSWGLTYEQYF.

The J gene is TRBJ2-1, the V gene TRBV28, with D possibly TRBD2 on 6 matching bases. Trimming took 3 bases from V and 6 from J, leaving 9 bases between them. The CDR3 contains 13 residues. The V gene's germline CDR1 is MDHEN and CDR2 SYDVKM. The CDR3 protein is CASSFTSLNEQFF. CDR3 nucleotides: TGTGCCAGCAGTTTCACTAGCCTCAATGAGCAGTTCTTC. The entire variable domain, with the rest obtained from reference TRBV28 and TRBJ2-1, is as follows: DVKVTQSSRYLVKRTGEKVFLECVQDMDHENMFWYRQDPGLGLRLIYFSYDVKMKEKGDIPEGYSVSREKKERFSLILESASTNQTSMYLCASSFTSLNEQFFGPGTRLTVL.

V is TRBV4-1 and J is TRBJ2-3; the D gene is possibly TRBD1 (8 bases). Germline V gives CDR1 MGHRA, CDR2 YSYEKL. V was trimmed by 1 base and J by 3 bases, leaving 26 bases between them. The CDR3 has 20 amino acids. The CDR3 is CASSQGAGGVLARGTDTQYF. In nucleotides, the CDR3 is TGCGCCAGCAGCCAAGGAGCAGGGGGCGTACTAGCGAGGGGGACAGATACGCAGTATTTT.